Listed below are T cell receptor beta chains from one sample, sequenced in a study of blood T cell repertoires in COVID-19. The table came from immunoSEQ multiplex PCR; TCRdb's copy has only in-frame clones and leaves some out. The sample consists of 250,000 to 300,000 clones, 83% of them appearing once. Sequences were obtained from peripheral blood. These receptors originate from a man in his sixties who had recovered from COVID-19. Each CDR3 is given with its conserved first and last residue. A D gene is named only where the DNA matches it firmly. Not every row has a clone size; where given, it reads once, few, many or a size class.

j_gene,v_gene,abundance,d_gene,CDR3nt,CDR3aa
TRBJ2-6,TRBV28,-,-,TGTGCCAGCAGTTTACAGGGGAGGGGCTCTGGGGCCAACGTCCTGACTTTC,CASSLQGRGSGANVLTF
TRBJ2-5,TRBV5-1,-,TRBD1,TGCGCCAGCACCCTGTCAGGGGGCGGAGAGACCCAGTACTTC,CASTLSGGGETQYF
TRBJ2-7,TRBV19,-,-,TGTGCCAGTAGTTCTGACAGTCGCTACGAGCAGTACTTC,CASSSDSRYEQYF
TRBJ2-1,TRBV11-2,-,-,TGTGCCACTAGAGCGACAGGTTTAGACAATGAGCAGTTCTTC,CATRATGLDNEQFF
TRBJ1-5,TRBV7-9,-,-,TGTGCCAGCGGCCAGGGAGGGAATCAGCCCCAGCATTTT,CASGQGGNQPQHF
TRBJ2-3,TRBV5-1,-,-,TGCGCCAGCAGCTTGGAAGGCAGGGTGAGCCCAGATACGCAGTATTTT,CASSLEGRVSPDTQYF
TRBJ2-1,TRBV5-1,-,-,TGCGCCAGCATGGGAGTCCGATACAATGAGCAGTTCTTC,CASMGVRYNEQFF
TRBJ1-2,TRBV7-9,-,-,TGTGCCAGCAGCTTATCAGGGTTCGACTATGGCTACACCTTC,CASSLSGFDYGYTF
TRBJ1-5,TRBV10-3,once,-,TGTGCCATCAGTGAGTCCGGGAATAATCAGCCCCAGCATTTT,CAISESGNNQPQHF
TRBJ2-5,TRBV5-1,-,-,TGCGCCAGCAGCTTACAGGGCTCTAGGGAGACCCAGTACTTC,CASSLQGSRETQYF
TRBJ2-7,TRBV7-2,-,TRBD2,TGTGCCAGCAGAAAGAGCGGGGGGCCCGTGTACGAGCAGTACTTC,CASRKSGGPVYEQYF
TRBJ2-7,TRBV7-9,-,TRBD1,TGTGCCAGCAGCCTAATGGGACAGGGAACCTACGAGCAGTACTTC,CASSLMGQGTYEQYF
TRBJ2-1,TRBV29-1,-,-,TGCAGCGTTTATTGGGAGGAGCAGTTCTTC,CSVYWEEQFF
TRBJ2-1,TRBV9,few,-,TGTGCCAGCGCGCGAGGGGGGGCCTACAATGAGCAGTTCTTC,CASARGGAYNEQFF
TRBJ2-1,TRBV7-9,-,TRBD2,TGTGCCAGCAGCTCGTCTAGCGGGAGGGCTAATGAGCAGTTCTTC,CASSSSSGRANEQFF
TRBJ2-1,TRBV6-4,-,TRBD2,TGTGCCAGCAGTACCTCCGGGACTAGCGGGGCCAATGAGCAGTTCTTC,CASSTSGTSGANEQFF
TRBJ2-7,TRBV3-1/TRBV3-2,once,TRBD1,TGTGCCAGCAGCCCGACACGGACAGGCGGCGAGCAGTACTTC,CASSPTRTGGEQYF
TRBJ2-2,TRBV7-2,-,-,TGTGCCAGCAGCTTAGCGCTACGGGGCACCGGGGAGCTGTTTTTT,CASSLALRGTGELFF
TRBJ1-2,TRBV6-5,-,TRBD1,TGTGCCAGCAGTCCGGACAGGGGGCAGGGCTATGGCTACACCTTC,CASSPDRGQGYGYTF
TRBJ2-2,TRBV5-1,-,TRBD1,TGCGCCAGCAGCTTGGCCAGGGGGACCACCGGACTTGGGGAGCTGTTTTTT,CASSLARGTTGLGELFF
TRBJ2-1,TRBV18,-,TRBD1,TGTGCCAGCTCAGGACAGGGCTACAATGAGCAGTTCTTC,CASSGQGYNEQFF
TRBJ1-3,TRBV2,once,-,TGTGCCAGCAGAAACCAGGGATTTGGAAACACCATATATTTT,CASRNQGFGNTIYF
TRBJ2-2,TRBV19,-,TRBD2,TGTGCCAGTACCTTGACCGGGAGGGGAAACACCGGGGAGCTGTTTTTT,CASTLTGRGNTGELFF
TRBJ1-2,TRBV6-5,-,-,TGTGCCAGCAGGGGGGGGGACACGTACTATGGCTACACCTTC,CASRGGDTYYGYTF
TRBJ1-6,TRBV6-1,-,-,TGTGCCAGCAGTGATGACGCCCGACGGGGGGGAAATTCACCCCTCCACTTT,CASSDDARRGGNSPLHF
TRBJ2-3,TRBV12-5,-,-,TGTGCTAGTGGTAGCCGAACAGGGCTCACAGATACGCAGTATTTT,CASGSRTGLTDTQYF
TRBJ2-5,TRBV12-5,-,TRBD2,TGTGCTAGTGCTACTAGCGGAGAAGAGACCCAGTACTTC,CASATSGEETQYF
TRBJ2-1,TRBV19,-,TRBD1,TGTGCCAGTAGTATAGACACAGGGGGCATACGGTACAATGAGCAGTTCTTC,CASSIDTGGIRYNEQFF
TRBJ2-5,TRBV20-1,once,-,TGCAGTGCTAGTCGGGCGGGACGCCAAGAGACCCAGTACTTC,CSASRAGRQETQYF
TRBJ2-1,TRBV30,once,TRBD2,TGTGCCTGGAGTGTAGCTGGGCGGGGGAATTACAATGAGCAGTTCTTC,CAWSVAGRGNYNEQFF
TRBJ1-6,TRBV6-1,once,TRBD1,TGTGCCAGCAGTGAAGCCGGACAGGGGGCTGGTTCACCCCTCCACTTT,CASSEAGQGAGSPLHF
TRBJ2-3,TRBV23-1,-,-,TGCGCCAGCAGTCAGCCGTCCGAAGAGAGCACAGATACGCAGTATTTT,CASSQPSEESTDTQYF
TRBJ1-2,TRBV7-2,-,-,TGTGCCAGCAGCTTAGGAGGGGGGGCCTATGGCTACACCTTC,CASSLGGGAYGYTF
TRBJ2-3,TRBV4-1,-,-,TGCGCCAGCAGCCCCGTTGGCTTGCCCGTCACAGATACGCAGTATTTT,CASSPVGLPVTDTQYF
TRBJ2-2,TRBV6-6,-,-,TGTGCCAGCAGCCCCCCTTACGGGGAGCTGTTTTTT,CASSPPYGELFF